The clone carrying this T cell receptor (beta chain) was seen just once. Its antigen remains unknown. V lost 5 bases, J lost 6 bases, and 4 bases lay in between. CDR1 and CDR2 (germline): WSHSY, SAAADI. CDR3 length: 11 residues. This sample was included in a study of T cell responses to AZD1222 COVID-19 vaccine. Study context: The analysis combined second doses at about 4 or about 12 weeks. Study conclusions and caveats: A reported finding is that nearly half of spike-specific TCRs target unmutated variant regions. Females outnumbered males among donors, who were mostly white British; clonal diversity was possibly underestimated.

Profiled with immunoSEQ multiplex PCR; TCRdb holds only in-frame clones, not every one. The sample records over 80,000 clones, around 87% being singletons. This chain uses TRBV10-2 with TRBJ2-2; D is uncertain. Specimen: peripheral blood, collected on day 0 of AZD1222 vaccination. The TCR originated in an adult in good health. The CDR3 region has the DNA TGCGCCAGCAGTTTGGCCGGGGAGCTGTTTTTT. This codes for CASSLAGELFF.